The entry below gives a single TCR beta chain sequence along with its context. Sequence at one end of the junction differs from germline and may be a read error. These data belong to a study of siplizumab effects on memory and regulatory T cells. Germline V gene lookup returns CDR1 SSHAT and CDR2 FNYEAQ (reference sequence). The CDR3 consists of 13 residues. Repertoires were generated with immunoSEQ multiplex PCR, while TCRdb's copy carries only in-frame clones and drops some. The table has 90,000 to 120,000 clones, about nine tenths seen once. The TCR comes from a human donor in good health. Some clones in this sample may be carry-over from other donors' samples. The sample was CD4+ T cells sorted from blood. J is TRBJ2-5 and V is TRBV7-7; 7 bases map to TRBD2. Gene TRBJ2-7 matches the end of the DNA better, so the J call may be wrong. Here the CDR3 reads CASSFGAGDEQYF. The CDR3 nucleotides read TGTGCTAGCAGCTTTGGGGCGGGAGACGAGCAGTACTTC.